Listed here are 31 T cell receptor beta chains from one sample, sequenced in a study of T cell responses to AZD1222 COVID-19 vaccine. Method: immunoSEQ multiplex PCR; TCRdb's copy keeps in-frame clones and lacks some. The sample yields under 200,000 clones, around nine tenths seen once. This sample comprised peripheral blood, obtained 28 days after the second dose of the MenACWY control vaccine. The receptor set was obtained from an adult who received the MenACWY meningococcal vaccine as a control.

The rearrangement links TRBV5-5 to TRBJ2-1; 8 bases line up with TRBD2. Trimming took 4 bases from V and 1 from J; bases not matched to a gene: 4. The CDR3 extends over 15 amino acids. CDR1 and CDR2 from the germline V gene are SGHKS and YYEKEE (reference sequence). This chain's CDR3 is CASSRAGDSYNEQFF. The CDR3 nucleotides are TGTGCCAGCAGCCGAGCGGGAGATTCCTACAATGAGCAGTTCTTC.

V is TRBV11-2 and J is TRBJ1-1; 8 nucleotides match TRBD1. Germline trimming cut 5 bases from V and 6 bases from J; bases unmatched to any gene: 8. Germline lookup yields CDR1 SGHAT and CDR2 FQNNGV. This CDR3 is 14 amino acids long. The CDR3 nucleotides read TGTGCCAGCAGCCGGACAGGGATTAGGGCTGAAGCTTTCTTT. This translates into CASSRTGIRAEAFF.

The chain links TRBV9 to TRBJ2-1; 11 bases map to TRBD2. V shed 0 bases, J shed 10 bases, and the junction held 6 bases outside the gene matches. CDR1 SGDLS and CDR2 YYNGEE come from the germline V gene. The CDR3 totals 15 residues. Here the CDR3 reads CASSVVAGGPVEQFF. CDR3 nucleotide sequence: TGTGCCAGCAGCGTAGTAGCGGGAGGGCCGGTGGAGCAGTTCTTC.

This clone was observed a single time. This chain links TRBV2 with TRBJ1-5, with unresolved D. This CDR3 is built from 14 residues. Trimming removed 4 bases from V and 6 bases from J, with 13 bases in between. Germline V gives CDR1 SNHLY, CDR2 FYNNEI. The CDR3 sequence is CASSVEVGGQPQHF. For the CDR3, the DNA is TGTGCCAGCAGTGTGGAGGTGGGAGGTCAGCCCCAGCATTTT.

CDR3 nucleotide sequence: TGTGCCAGCAGCGCCACAAGTCTCAACGGCGAAAAACTGTTTTTT. Protein: CASSATSLNGEKLFF. The rearrangement uses TRBV11-3 and TRBJ1-4; D is unclear. CDR1 SGHNT and CDR2 YENEEA come from the germline V gene. This CDR3 has 15 amino acids. Trimming took off 5 bases at V and 8 bases at J, with 18 bases between the two ends.

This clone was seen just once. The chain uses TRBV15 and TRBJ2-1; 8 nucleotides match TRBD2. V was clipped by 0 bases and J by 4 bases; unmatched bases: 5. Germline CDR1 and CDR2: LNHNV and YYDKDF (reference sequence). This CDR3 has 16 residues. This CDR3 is CATSRDIAGTYNEQFF. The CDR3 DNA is TGTGCCACCAGCAGAGATATAGCGGGAACGTACAATGAGCAGTTCTTC.

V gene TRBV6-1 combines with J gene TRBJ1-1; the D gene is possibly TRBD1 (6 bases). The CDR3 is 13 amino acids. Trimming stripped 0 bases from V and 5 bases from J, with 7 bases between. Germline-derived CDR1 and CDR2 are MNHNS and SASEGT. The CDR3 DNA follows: TGTGCCAGCAGTGAAGCGAGGGGGACTGAAGCTTTCTTT. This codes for CASSEARGTEAFF.

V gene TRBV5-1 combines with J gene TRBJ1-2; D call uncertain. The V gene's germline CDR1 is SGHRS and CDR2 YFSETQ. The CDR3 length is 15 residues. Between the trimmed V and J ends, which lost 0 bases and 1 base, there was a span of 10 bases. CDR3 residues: CASSLDPGDNYGYTF. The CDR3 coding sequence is TGCGCCAGCAGCTTGGATCCAGGAGATAACTATGGCTACACCTTC. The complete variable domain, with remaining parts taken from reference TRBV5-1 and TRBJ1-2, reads KAGVTQTPRYLIKTRGQQVTLSCSPISGHRSVSWYQQTPGQGLQFLFEYFSETQRNKGNFPGRFSGRQFSNSRSEMNVSTLELGDSALYLCASSLDPGDNYGYTFGSGTRLTVV.

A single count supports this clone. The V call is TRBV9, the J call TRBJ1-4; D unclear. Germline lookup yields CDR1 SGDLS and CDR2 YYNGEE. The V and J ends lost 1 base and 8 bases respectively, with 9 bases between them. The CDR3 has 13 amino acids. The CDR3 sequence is CASSVTPREKLFF. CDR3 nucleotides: TGTGCCAGCAGCGTAACCCCCAGGGAAAAACTGTTTTTT. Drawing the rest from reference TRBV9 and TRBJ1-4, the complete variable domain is DSGVTQTPKHLITATGQRVTLRCSPRSGDLSVYWYQQSLDQGLQFLIQYYNGEERAKGNILERFSAQQFPDLHSELNLSSLELGDSALYFCASSVTPREKLFFGSGTQLSVL.

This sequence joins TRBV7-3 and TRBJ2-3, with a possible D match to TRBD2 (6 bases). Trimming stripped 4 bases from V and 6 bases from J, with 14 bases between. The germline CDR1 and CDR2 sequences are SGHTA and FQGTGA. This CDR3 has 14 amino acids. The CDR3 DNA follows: TGTGCCAGCAGCTGGGACTCCCTCACGGATACGCAGTATTTT. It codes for CASSWDSLTDTQYF.

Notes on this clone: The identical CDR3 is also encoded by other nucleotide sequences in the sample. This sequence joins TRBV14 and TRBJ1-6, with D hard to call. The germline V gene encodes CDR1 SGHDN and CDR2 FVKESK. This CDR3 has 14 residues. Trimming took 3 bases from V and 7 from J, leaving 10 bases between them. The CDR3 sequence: CASSQGRENSPLHF. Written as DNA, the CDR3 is TGTGCCAGCAGCCAGGGAAGGGAGAATTCACCCCTCCACTTT.

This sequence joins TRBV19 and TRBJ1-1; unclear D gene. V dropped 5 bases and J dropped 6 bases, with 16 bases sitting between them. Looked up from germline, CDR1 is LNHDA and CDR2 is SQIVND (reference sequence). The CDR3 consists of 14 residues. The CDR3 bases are TGTGCCAGTAGTTGGAGGGTGGGTTGGGCTGAAGCTTTCTTT. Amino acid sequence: CASSWRVGWAEAFF.

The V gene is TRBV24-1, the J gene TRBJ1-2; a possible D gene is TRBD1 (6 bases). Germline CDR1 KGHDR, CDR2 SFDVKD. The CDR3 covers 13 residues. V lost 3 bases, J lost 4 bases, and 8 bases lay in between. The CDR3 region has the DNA TGTGCCACCAGTGATCTGGACAGCTATGGCTACACCTTC. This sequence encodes CATSDLDSYGYTF.

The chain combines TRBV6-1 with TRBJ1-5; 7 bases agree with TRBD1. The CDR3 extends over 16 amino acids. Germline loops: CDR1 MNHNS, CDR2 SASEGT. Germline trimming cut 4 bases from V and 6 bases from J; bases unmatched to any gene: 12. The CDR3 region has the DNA TGTGCCAGCAGTGCAGGGGGGATTGTGGGGCGTCAGCCCCAGCATTTT. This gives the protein CASSAGGIVGRQPQHF.

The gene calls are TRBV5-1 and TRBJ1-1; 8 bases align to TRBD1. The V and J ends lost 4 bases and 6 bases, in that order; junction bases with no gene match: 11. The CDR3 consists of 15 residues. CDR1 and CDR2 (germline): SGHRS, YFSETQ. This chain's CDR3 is CASSIDGQGGSEAFF. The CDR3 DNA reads TGCGCCAGCAGCATAGATGGACAGGGCGGCTCTGAAGCTTTCTTT.

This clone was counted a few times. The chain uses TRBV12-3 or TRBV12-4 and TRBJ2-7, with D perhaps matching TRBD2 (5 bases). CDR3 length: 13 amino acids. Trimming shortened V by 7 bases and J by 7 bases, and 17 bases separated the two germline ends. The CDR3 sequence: CASTMTSPGEQYF. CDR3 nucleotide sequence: TGTGCCAGCACCATGACGTCCCCGGGAGAGCAGTACTTC.

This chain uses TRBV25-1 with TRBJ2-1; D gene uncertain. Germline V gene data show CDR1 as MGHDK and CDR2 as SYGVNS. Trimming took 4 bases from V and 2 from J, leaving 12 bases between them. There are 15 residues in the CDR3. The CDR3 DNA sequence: TGTGCCAGCAGTGCCTCCAGGAGCCCCTACAATGAGCAGTTCTTC. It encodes CASSASRSPYNEQFF.

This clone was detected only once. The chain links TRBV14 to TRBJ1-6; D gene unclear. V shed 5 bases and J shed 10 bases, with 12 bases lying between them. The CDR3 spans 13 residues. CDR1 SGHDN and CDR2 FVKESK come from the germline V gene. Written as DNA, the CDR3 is TGTGCCAGCAGCGCCGCACGGGGATCACCCCTCCACTTT. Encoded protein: CASSAARGSPLHF.

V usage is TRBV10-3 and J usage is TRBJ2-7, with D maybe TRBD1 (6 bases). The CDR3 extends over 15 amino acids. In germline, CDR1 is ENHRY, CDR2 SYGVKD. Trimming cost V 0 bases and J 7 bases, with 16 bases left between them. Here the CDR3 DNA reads TGTGCCATCAGTGAGTCGAATTTGGCAGGGGAAGAGCAGTACTTC. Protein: CAISESNLAGEEQYF.

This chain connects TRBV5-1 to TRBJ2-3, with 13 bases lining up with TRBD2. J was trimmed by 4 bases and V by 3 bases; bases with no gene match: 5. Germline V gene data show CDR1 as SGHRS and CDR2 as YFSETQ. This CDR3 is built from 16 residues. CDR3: CASSSGLAGEADTQYF. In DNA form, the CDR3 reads TGCGCCAGCAGCTCTGGACTAGCGGGAGAGGCAGATACGCAGTATTTT.

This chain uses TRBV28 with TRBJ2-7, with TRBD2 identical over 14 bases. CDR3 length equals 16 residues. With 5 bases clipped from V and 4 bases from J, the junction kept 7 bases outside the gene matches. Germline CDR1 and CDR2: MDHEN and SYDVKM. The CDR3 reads CASSMGLAGVRYEQYF. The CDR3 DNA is TGTGCCAGCAGTATGGGACTAGCGGGAGTAAGGTACGAGCAGTACTTC.

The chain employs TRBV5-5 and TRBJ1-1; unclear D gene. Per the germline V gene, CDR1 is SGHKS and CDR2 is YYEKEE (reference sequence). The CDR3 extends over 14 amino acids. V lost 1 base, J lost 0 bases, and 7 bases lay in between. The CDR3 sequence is CASSLLGLNTEAFF. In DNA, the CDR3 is TGTGCCAGCAGCTTGTTAGGATTGAACACTGAAGCTTTCTTT.

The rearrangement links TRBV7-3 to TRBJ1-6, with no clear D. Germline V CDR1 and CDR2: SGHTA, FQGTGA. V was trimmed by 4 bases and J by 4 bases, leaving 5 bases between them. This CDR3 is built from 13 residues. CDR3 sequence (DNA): TGTGCCAGCAGCTCAGCTTATAATTCACCCCTCCACTTT. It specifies CASSSAYNSPLHF.

CDR3 in DNA: TGTGCCAGCAGCCAAGTGGCGGGGGGGAGTGAAGCTTTCTTT. Amino acid sequence: CASSQVAGGSEAFF. The rearrangement joins TRBV3-1 (or the pseudogene TRBV3-2) to TRBJ1-1, with D possibly being TRBD1 (5 bases). In germline, CDR1 is LGHDT, CDR2 YNNKEL (reference sequence). The CDR3 sequence is 14 residues long. V was cut by 1 base and J by 7 bases, with 13 bases left in between.

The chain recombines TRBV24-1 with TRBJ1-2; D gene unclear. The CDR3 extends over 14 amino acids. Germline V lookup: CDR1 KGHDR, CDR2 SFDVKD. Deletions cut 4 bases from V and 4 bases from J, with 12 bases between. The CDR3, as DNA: TGTGCCACCAGTGACGGTGGAGGGAGCTATGGCTACACCTTC. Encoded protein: CATSDGGGSYGYTF.

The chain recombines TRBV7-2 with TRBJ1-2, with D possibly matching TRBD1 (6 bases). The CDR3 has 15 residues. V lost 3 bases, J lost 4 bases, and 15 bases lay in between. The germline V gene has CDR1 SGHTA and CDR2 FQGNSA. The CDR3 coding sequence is TGTGCCAGCAGCTTTGGTTCAGGGGTCCTCTATGGCTACACCTTC. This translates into CASSFGSGVLYGYTF.

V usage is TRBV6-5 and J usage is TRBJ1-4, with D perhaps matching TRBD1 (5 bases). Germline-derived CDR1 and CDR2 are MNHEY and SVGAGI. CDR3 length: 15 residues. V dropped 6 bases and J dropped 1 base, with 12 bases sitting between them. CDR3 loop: CASRPDIQTNEKLFF. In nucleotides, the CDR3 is TGTGCCAGCAGACCGGACATTCAAACTAATGAAAAACTGTTTTTT.

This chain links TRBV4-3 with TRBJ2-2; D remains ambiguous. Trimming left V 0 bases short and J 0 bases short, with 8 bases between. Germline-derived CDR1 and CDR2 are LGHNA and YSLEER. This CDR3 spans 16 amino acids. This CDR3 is CASSQDWLANTGELFF. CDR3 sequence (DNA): TGCGCCAGCAGCCAAGATTGGCTGGCGAACACCGGGGAGCTGTTTTTT.

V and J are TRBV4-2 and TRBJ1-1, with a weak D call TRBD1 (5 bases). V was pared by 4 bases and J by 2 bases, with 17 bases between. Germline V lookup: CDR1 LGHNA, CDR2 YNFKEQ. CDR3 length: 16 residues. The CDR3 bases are TGTGCCAGCAGCCCGATATTTGGGGGGGGAAACACTGAAGCTTTCTTT. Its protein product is CASSPIFGGGNTEAFF.

The CDR3 DNA follows: TGTGCCAGCAGGGGGACAGGTCGAGGAAACACCATATATTTT. Its translation: CASRGTGRGNTIYF. The chain is built from TRBV28 and TRBJ1-3, with TRBD1 matching over 8 bases. Germline CDR1 is MDHEN and CDR2 is SYDVKM. The V segment lost 6 bases and the J segment 4 bases; nucleotides outside the gene matches: 5. CDR3 size: 14 residues.

The DNA of the CDR3 is TGTGCCAGCAGTGACTCGTTGGCAGGGGGAAGGAGTGGCTACACCTTC. As protein: CASSDSLAGGRSGYTF. This chain connects TRBV6-4 to TRBJ1-2; 7 nucleotides align to TRBD1. V gave up 0 bases and J gave up 7 bases; unmatched junction bases: 11. This CDR3 has 16 residues. Germline V CDR1 and CDR2: MRHNA, SNTAGT.